Listed below are T cell receptor beta chains from one sample, sequenced in a study of graft-versus-host responses after intestinal transplantation. Clones were sequenced by immunoSEQ multiplex PCR, and TCRdb holds only the in-frame ones, with some missing. The table records just over 15,000 clones, more than 75% of them present only once. The source material was bone marrow, sampled 120 to 130 days after intestinal transplantation. All receptors derive from a human patient who received an intestinal transplant, so some T cells may come from the graft donor. CDR3s include the opening cysteine and the closing phenylalanine or tryptophan. A D gene is named only where the DNA matches it firmly. Clone size is not always given. Where it is, it says once, few, many or a class for expanded clones.

CASSRTYSNQPQHF | TGTGCCAGCAGTCGGACTTATAGCAATCAGCCCCAGCATTTT | TRBJ1-5 | . | . | TRBV28
CASSALGREAFF | TGTGCCAGCAGCGCACTAGGTCGTGAAGCTTTCTTT | TRBJ1-1 | . | . | TRBV9
CASSFDGGPTDTQYF | TGTGCCAGCAGCTTCGACGGGGGGCCCACAGATACGCAGTATTTT | TRBJ2-3 | . | . | TRBV7-9
CASSAGGTGELFF | TGTGCCAGCAGCGCCGGCGGGACCGGGGAGCTGTTTTTT | TRBJ2-2 | . | . | TRBV5-6
CASSLAGGPGETQYF | TGTGCCAGCAGCTTAGCGGGAGGGCCGGGAGAGACCCAGTACTTC | TRBJ2-5 | . | TRBD2 | TRBV7-7
CASTYGVGDYEQFF | TGTGCCAGTACCTACGGGGTGGGTGACTATGAGCAGTTCTTC | TRBJ2-1 | once | . | TRBV19
CASSYSEIRGYNEQFF | TGTGCCAGCAGTTACTCTGAGATACGCGGGTACAATGAGCAGTTCTTC | TRBJ2-1 | . | . | TRBV6-6
CAGGVVRYEQYF | TGTGCCGGAGGGGTCGTGAGATACGAGCAGTACTTC | TRBJ2-7 | once | . | TRBV27
CASSVGQGRHYGYTF | TGTGCCAGCAGCGTAGGACAGGGTAGACACTATGGCTACACCTTC | TRBJ1-2 | . | TRBD1 | TRBV7-9
CASRLAPYNEQFF | TGTGCCAGCAGGCTAGCGCCTTACAATGAGCAGTTCTTC | TRBJ2-1 | . | . | TRBV28
CASSLLVGSTDTQYF | TGTGCCAGCAGCTTATTGGTCGGTAGCACAGATACGCAGTATTTT | TRBJ2-3 | once | . | TRBV11-2
CARMGAGAYTGELFF | TGTGCCAGAATGGGAGCGGGAGCGTACACCGGGGAGCTGTTTTTT | TRBJ2-2 | . | TRBD2 | TRBV27
CASSLGPQAQHF | TGTGCCAGCAGTCTGGGGCCCCAAGCCCAGCATTTT | TRBJ1-5 | . | . | TRBV28
CAITGESGVSSRKYF | TGTGCCATCACCGGGGAGTCGGGGGTATCGAGTAGGAAGTACTTC | TRBJ2-7 | . | . | TRBV10-3
CASSLEASGNEQFF | TGTGCCAGCAGCTTGGAGGCTAGCGGGAATGAGCAGTTCTTC | TRBJ2-1 | . | TRBD2 | TRBV5-8
CASSFASGREQYF | TGTGCCAGCAGCTTTGCTAGCGGGAGGGAGCAGTACTTC | TRBJ2-5 | . | TRBD2 | TRBV7-2
CASSPLGQNTGELFF | TGTGCCAGCTCACCACTGGGACAGAACACCGGGGAGCTGTTTTTT | TRBJ2-2 | . | . | TRBV18
CARSFSEQGPIQETQYF | TGTGCCAGAAGCTTCTCGGAACAGGGACCTATTCAAGAGACCCAGTACTTC | TRBJ2-5 | . | . | TRBV5-3
CASSQDSGELFF | TGTGCCAGCAGCCAAGACTCCGGGGAGCTGTTTTTT | TRBJ2-2 | . | . | TRBV16
CASSLIFARGEYNYGYTF | TGTGCCAGCAGCTTAATCTTCGCGAGGGGGGAGTATAACTATGGCTACACCTTC | TRBJ1-2 | . | . | TRBV7-9
CASSLLAGETGELFF | TGTGCCAGCAGCCTTCTAGCGGGAGAAACCGGGGAGCTGTTTTTT | TRBJ2-2 | once | TRBD2 | TRBV28
CASSQVWAGFNQPQHF | TGCGCCAGCAGCCAAGTTTGGGCAGGGTTCAATCAGCCCCAGCATTTT | TRBJ1-5 | . | . | TRBV4-1
CASSLMGLPNEQFF | TGTGCCAGCAGTTTAATGGGACTACCGAATGAGCAGTTCTTC | TRBJ2-1 | . | TRBD2 | TRBV6-5
CASSYRIEVGNTIYF | TGTGCCAGCAGTTACAGGATTGAGGTCGGAAACACCATATATTTT | TRBJ1-3 | . | . | TRBV6-5
CASSDLTGRQETQYF | TGTGCCAGCAGTGACCTGACAGGTCGGCAAGAGACCCAGTACTTC | TRBJ2-5 | . | . | TRBV27
CASRQFQLGSNQPQHF | TGTGCCAGTAGGCAGTTCCAGCTGGGTAGCAATCAGCCCCAGCATTTT | TRBJ1-5 | . | . | TRBV19